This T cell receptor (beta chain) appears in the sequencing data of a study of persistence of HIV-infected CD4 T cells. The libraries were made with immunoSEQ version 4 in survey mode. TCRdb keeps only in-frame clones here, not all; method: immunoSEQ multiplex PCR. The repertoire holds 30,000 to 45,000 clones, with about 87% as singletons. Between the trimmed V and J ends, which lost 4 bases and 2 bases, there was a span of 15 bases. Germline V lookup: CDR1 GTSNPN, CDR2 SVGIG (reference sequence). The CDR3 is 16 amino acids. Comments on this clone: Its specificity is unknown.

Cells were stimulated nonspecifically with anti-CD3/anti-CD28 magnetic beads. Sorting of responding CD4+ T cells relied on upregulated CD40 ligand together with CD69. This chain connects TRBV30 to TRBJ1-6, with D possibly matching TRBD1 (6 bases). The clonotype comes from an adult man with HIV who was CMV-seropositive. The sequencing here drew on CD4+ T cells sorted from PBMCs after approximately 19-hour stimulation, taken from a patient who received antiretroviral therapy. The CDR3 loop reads CAWKGAGETYNSPLHF. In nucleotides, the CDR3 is TGTGCCTGGAAAGGGGCAGGGGAAACCTATAATTCACCCCTCCACTTT. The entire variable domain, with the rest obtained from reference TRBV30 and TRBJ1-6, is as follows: SQTIHQWPATLVQPVGSPLSLECTVEGTSNPNLYWYRQAAGRGLQLLFYSVGIGQISSEVPQNLSASRPQDRQFILSSKKLLLSDSGFYLCAWKGAGETYNSPLHFGNGTRLTVT.